The following is a TCR beta chain sequence with its context. This specimen comes from a study of cytotoxic CD8 clonotypes in ibrutinib-treated CLL. With V trimmed by 3 bases and J by 4 bases, 4 bases remained unmatched. The CDR3 runs 14 residues. The germline CDR1 and CDR2 sequences are LNHNV and YYDKDF (reference sequence). The assay was immunoSEQ multiplex PCR, and TCRdb's table has in-frame clones only and misses some. The sample shows about 130,000 clones, approximately 85% of them seen only once. This sequence joins TRBV15 and TRBJ2-3; 7 bases match TRBD2. This material consisted of PBMCs, taken after 24 months of ibrutinib treatment. The clonotype originates from a human donor with chronic lymphocytic leukemia. The CDR3 DNA reads as TGTGCCACCAGCAGCGGCGGGAGTGCAGATACGCAGTATTTT. Protein product: CATSSGGSADTQYF.